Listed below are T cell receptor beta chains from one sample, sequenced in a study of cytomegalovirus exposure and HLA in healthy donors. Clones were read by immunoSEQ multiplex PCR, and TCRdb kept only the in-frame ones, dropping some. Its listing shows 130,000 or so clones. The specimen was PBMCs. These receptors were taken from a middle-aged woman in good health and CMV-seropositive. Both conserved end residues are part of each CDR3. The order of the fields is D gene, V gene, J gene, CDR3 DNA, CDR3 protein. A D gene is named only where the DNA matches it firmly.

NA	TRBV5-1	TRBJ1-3	TGCGCCAGCAGCGGAGGGACCGACCGGAACACCATATATTTT	CASSGGTDRNTIYF
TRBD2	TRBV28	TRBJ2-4	TGTGCCAGCAGCTCGACGGGAGGACGAAACATTCAGTACTTC	CASSSTGGRNIQYF
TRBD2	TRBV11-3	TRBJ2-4	TGTGCCAGCAGCTCCGGACTAGGAGGGGACATTCAGTACTTC	CASSSGLGGDIQYF
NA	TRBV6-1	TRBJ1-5	TGTGCCAGCAGTGAAGCGCTATCCCCTAATCAGCCCCAGCATTTT	CASSEALSPNQPQHF
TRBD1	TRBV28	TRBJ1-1	TGTGCCAGCAGGGAATCAGGGGGCACAGTCACTGAAGCTTTCTTT	CASRESGGTVTEAFF
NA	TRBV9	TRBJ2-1	TGTGCCAGCAGCGTATGGGCGGGGGCTCACAATGAGCAGTTCTTC	CASSVWAGAHNEQFF
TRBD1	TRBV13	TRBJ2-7	TGTGCCAGCAGTCATTCAGGGGGCCTTCAGTACTTC	CASSHSGGLQYF
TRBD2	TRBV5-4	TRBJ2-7	TGTGCCAGCAGCTCGCAGGGTGGCCGCGGGGAGGGATACGAGCAGTACTTC	CASSSQGGRGEGYEQYF
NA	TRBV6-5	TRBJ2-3	TGTGCCAGCAGTTCGGGGTTGGGTCCAGATACGCAGTATTTT	CASSSGLGPDTQYF
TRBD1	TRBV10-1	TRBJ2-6	TGCGCCAGCATGTCCGGGACAGGGAAGGAAACTGGGGCCAACGTCCTGACTTTC	CASMSGTGKETGANVLTF
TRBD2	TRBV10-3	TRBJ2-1	TGTGCCATCAGTGGGTTAGCGGGAGGAGGAAACAATGAGCAGTTCTTC	CAISGLAGGGNNEQFF
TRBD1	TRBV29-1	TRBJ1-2	TGCAGCGTTGAATCGGGGGACAGGCCTCCTCGCCTCTATGGCTACACCTTC	CSVESGDRPPRLYGYTF
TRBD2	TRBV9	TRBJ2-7	TGTGCCAGCGCGGCAGGGGCCTCGGGAGGGTACGAGCAGTACTTC	CASAAGASGGYEQYF
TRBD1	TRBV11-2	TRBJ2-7	TGTGCCAGCAGCCTTGACAGGGGGACCTACGAGCAGTACTTC	CASSLDRGTYEQYF
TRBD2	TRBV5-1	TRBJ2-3	TGCGCCAGCAGCCTTGGACTAGCGGAGACCACAGATACGCAGTATTTT	CASSLGLAETTDTQYF
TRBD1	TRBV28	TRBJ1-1	TGTGCCAGCAGTCCCGGACAGGGTAACACTGAAGCTTTCTTT	CASSPGQGNTEAFF